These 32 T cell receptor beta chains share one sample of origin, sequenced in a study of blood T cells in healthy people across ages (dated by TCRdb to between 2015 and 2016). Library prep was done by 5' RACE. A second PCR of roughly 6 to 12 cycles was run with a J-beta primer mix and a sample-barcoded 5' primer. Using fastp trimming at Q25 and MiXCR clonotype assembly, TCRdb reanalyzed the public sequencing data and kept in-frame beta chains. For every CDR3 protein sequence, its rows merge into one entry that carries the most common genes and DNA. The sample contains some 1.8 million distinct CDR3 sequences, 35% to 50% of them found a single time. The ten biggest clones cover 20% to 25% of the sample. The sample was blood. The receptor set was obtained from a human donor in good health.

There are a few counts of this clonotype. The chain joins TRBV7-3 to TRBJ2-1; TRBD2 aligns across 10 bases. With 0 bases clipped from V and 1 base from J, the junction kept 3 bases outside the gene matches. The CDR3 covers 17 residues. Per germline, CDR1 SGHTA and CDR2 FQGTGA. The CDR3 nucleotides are TGTGCCAGCAGCTTAACGACGACTAGCGGGTCCTACAATGAGCAGTTCTTC. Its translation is CASSLTTTSGSYNEQFF. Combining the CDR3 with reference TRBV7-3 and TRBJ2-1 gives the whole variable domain GAGVSQTPSNKVTEKGKYVELRCDPISGHTALYWYRQSLGQGPEFLIYFQGTGAADDSGLPNDRFFAVRPEGSVSTLKIQRTERGDSAVYLCASSLTTTSGSYNEQFFGPGTRLTVL.

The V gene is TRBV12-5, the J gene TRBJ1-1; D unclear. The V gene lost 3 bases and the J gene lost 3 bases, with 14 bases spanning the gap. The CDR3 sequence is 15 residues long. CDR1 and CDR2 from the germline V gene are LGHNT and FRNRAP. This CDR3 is CASGFTIGGDTEAFF. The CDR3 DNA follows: TGTGCTAGTGGTTTCACGATCGGCGGGGACACTGAAGCTTTCTTT. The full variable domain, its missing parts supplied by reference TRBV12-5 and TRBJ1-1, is DARVTQTPRHKVTEMGQEVTMRCQPILGHNTVFWYRQTMMQGLELLAYFRNRAPLDDSGMPKDRFSAEMPDATLATLKIQPSEPRDSAVYFCASGFTIGGDTEAFFGQGTRLTVV.

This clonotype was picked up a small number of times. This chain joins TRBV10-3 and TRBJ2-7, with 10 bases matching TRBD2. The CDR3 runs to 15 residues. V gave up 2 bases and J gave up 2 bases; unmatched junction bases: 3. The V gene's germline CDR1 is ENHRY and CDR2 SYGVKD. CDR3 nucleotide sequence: TGTGCCATCAGTGAGAGGACTAGCGGTGCCTACGAGCAGTACTTC. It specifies CAISERTSGAYEQYF.

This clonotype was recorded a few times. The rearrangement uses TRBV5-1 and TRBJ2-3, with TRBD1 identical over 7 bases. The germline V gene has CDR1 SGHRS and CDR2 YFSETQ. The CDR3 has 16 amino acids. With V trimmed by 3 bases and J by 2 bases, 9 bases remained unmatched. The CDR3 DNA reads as TGCGCCAGCAGCTGGGATAACACAGGGGCCACAGATACGCAGTATTTT. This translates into CASSWDNTGATDTQYF.

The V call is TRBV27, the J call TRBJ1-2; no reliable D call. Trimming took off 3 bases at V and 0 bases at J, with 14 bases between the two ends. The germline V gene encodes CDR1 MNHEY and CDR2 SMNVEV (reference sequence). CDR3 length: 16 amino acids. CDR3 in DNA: TGTGCCAGCAGTTTTATGTCCGGGATCGCTAACTATGGCTACACCTTC. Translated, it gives CASSFMSGIANYGYTF.

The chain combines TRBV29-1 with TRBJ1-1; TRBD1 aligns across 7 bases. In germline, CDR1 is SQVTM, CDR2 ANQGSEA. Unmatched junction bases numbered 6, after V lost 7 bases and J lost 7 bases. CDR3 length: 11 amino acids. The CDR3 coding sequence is TGCAGCGCCGGACAGGTCTTTGAAGCTTTCTTT. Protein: CSAGQVFEAFF. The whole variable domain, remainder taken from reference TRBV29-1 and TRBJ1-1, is SAVISQKPSRDICQRGTSLTIQCQVDSQVTMMFWYRQQPGQSLTLIATANQGSEATYESGFVIDKFPISRPNLTFSTLTVSNMSPEDSSIYLCSAGQVFEAFFGQGTRLTVV.

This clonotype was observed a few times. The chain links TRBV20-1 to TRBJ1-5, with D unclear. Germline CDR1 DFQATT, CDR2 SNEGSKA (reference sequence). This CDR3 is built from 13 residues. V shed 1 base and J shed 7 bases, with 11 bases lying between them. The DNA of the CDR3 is TGCAGTGCTAGAGCGGAAATATCCCAGCCCCAGCATTTT. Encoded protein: CSARAEISQPQHF.

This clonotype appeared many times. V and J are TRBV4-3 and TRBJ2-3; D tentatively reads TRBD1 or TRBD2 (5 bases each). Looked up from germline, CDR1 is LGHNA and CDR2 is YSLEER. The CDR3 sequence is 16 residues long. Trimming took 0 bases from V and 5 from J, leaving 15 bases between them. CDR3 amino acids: CASSQDAGWGRDTQYF. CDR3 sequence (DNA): TGCGCCAGCAGCCAAGACGCAGGATGGGGGAGAGATACGCAGTATTTT.

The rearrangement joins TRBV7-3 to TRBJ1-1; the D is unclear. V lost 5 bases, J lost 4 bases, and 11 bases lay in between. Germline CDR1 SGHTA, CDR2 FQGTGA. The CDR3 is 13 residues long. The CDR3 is CASSPNLSTEAFF. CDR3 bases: TGTGCCAGCAGCCCGAACCTGAGCACTGAAGCTTTCTTT.

CDR3 in amino acids: CATAYRGTYERYF. The CDR3 DNA reads TGTGCCACCGCTTACAGGGGAACCTACGAGCGGTACTTC. The rearrangement links TRBV15 to TRBJ2-5, with 7 bases that match TRBD1. Germline V lookup: CDR1 LNHNV, CDR2 YYDKDF (reference sequence). V lost 8 bases, J lost 13 bases, and 16 bases stayed unmatched. The CDR3 has 13 amino acids.

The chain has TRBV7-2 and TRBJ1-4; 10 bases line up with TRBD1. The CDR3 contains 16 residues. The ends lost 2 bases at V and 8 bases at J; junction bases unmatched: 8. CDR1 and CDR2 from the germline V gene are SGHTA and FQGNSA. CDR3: CASSLNLGQGFEKLFF. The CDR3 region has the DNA TGTGCCAGCAGCTTAAATTTGGGACAGGGGTTCGAAAAACTGTTTTTT. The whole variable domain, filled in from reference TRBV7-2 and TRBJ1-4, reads GAGVSQSPSNKVTEKGKDVELRCDPISGHTALYWYRQSLGQGLEFLIYFQGNSAPDKSGLPSDRFSAERTGGSVSTLTIQRTQQEDSAVYLCASSLNLGQGFEKLFFGSGTQLSVL.

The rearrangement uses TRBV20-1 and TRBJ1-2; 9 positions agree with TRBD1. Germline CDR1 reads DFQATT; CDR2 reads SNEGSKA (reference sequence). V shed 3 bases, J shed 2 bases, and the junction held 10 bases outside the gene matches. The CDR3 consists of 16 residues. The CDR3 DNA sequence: TGCAGTGCTAGCCGAGGGGACAGGGTAGAGAACTATGGCTACACCTTC. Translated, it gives CSASRGDRVENYGYTF.

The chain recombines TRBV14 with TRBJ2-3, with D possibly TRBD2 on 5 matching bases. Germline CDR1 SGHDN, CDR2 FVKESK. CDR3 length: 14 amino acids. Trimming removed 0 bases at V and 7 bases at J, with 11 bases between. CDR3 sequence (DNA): TGTGCCAGCAGCCAAGATTTCGAGGGATATACGCAGTATTTT. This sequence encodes CASSQDFEGYTQYF.

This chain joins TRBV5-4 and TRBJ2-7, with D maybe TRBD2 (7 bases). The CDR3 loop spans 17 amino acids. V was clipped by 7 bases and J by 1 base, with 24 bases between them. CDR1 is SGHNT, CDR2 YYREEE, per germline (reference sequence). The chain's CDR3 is CASSPGGPQTASYEQYF. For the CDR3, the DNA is TGTGCCAGCTCCCCCGGGGGGCCCCAGACAGCTTCCTACGAGCAGTACTTC.

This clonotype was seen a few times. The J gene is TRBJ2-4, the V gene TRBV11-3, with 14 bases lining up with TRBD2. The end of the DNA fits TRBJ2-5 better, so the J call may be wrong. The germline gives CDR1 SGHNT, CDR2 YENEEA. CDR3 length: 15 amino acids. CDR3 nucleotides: TGTGCCAGCAGCTGGGGGACTAGCGGGGGTGAGACCCAGTACTTC. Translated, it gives CASSWGTSGGETQYF.

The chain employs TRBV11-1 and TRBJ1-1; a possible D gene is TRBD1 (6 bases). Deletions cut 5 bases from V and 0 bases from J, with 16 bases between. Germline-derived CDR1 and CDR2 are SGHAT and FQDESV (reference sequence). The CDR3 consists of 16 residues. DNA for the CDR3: TGTGCCAGCAGCCCATACACAGGGACCCTGAACACTGAAGCTTTCTTT. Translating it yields CASSPYTGTLNTEAFF. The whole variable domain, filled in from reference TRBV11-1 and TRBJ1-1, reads EAEVAQSPRYKITEKSQAVAFWCDPISGHATLYWYRQILGQGPELLVQFQDESVVDDSQLPKDRFSAERLKGVDSTLKIQPAELGDSAMYLCASSPYTGTLNTEAFFGQGTRLTVV.

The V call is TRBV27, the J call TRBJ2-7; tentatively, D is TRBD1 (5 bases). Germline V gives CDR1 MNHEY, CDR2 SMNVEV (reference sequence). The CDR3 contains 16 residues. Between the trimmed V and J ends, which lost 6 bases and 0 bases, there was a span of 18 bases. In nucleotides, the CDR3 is TGTGCCAGCAGCGACGCCCCAGGGTCTAGCTCCTACGAGCAGTACTTC. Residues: CASSDAPGSSSYEQYF.

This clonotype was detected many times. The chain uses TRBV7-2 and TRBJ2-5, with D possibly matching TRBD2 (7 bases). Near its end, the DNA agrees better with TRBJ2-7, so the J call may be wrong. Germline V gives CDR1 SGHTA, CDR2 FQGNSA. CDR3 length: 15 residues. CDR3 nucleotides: TGTGCCAGCAGCTTAGAGGCGGGGGCCCCCTACGAGCAGTACTTC. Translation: CASSLEAGAPYEQYF.

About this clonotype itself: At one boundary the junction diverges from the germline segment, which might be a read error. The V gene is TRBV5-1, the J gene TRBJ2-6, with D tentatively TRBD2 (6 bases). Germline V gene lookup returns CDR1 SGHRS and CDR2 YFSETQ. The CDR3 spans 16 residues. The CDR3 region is CASSPAGGTGANVLTF. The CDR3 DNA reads TGTGCCAGCAGCCCCGCGGGCGGGACTGGGGCCAACGTCCTGACTTTC.

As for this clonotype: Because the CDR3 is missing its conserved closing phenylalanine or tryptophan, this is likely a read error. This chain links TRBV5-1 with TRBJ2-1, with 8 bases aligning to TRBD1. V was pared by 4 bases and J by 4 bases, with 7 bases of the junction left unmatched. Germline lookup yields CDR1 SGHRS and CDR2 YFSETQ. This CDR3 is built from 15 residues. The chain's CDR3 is CASSPGQGSYNEQFL. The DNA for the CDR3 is TGCGCCAGCAGCCCCGGACAGGGATCTTACAATGAGCAGTTCTTA.

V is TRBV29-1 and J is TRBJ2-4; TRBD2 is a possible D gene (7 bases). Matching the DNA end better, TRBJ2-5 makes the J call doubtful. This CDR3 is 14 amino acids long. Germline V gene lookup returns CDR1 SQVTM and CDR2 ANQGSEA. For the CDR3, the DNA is TGCAGCGTGATATACAGGGAGGGGGGAGAGACCCAGTACTTC. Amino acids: CSVIYREGGETQYF.

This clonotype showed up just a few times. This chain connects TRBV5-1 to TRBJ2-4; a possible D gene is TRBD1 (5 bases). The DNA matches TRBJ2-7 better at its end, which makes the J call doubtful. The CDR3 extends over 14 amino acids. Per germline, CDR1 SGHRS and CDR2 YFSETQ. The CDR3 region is CASSLDGQNYEQYF. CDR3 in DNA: TGCGCCAGCAGCTTGGATGGACAAAACTACGAGCAGTACTTC.

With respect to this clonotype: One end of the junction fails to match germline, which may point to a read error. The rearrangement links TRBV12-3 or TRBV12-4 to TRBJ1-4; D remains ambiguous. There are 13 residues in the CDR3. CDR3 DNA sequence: TGTGCCAGCAGTTTAACCCCCGATGAAAAACTGTTGTTT. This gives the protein CASSLTPDEKLLF.

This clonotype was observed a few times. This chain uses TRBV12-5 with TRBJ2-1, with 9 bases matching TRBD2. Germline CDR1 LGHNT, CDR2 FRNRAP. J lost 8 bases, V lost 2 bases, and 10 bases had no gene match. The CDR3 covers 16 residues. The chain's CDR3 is CASGLQGGGVQYEQFF. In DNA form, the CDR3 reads TGTGCTAGTGGTTTGCAGGGCGGGGGGGTACAATATGAGCAGTTCTTC.

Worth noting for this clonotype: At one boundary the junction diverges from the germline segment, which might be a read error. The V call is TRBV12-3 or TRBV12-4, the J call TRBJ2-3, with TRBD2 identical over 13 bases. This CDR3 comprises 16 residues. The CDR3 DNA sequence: TGTGCCAGCAGTCGTGGGACTAGCGGGACCACAGATGCGCAGTATTTT. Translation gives CASSRGTSGTTDAQYF.

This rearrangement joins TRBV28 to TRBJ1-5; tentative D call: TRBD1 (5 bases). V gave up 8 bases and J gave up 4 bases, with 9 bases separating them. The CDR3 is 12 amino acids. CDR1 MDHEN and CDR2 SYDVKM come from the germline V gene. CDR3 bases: TGTGCCAGCTGGACACCTAATCAGCCCCAGCATTTT. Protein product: CASWTPNQPQHF.

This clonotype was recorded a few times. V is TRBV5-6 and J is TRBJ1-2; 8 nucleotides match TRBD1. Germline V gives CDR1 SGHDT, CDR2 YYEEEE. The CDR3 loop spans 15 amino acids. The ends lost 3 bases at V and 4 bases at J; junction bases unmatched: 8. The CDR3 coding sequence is TGTGCCAGCAGCTCCCTCAGGGGGCTCGTCTATGGCTACACCTTC. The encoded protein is CASSSLRGLVYGYTF.

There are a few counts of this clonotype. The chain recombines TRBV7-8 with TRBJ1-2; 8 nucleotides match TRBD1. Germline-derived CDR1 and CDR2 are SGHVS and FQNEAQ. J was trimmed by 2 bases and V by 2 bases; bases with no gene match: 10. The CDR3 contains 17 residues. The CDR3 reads CASSLRWAGGANYGYTF. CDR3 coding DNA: TGTGCCAGCAGCTTACGGTGGGCAGGGGGCGCAAACTATGGCTACACCTTC.

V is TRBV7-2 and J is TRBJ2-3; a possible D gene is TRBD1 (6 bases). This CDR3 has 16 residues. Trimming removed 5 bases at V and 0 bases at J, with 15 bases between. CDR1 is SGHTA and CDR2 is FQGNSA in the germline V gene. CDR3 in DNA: TGTGCCAGCAGCAAACAGAGGACAGCTAGCACAGATACGCAGTATTTT. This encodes CASSKQRTASTDTQYF.

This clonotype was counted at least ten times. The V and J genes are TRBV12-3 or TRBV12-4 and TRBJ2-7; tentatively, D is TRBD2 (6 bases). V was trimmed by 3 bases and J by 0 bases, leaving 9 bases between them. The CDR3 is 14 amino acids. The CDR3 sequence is CASSFDGSSYEQYF. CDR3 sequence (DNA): TGTGCCAGCAGTTTCGACGGGAGCTCCTACGAGCAGTACTTC.

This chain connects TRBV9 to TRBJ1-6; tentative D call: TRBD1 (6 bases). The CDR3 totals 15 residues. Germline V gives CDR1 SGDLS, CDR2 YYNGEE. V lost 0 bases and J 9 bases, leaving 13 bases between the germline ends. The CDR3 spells CASSVGGGLGSPLHF. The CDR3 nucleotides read TGTGCCAGCAGCGTAGGTGGGGGGCTAGGTTCACCCCTCCACTTT.

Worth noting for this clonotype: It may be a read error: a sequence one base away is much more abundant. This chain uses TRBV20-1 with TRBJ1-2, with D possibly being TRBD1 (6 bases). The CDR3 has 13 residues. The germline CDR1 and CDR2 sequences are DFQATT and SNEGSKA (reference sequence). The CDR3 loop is CSAPQGRGYDYTF. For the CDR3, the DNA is TGCAGTGCCCCTCAGGGGCGAGGCTATGACTACACCTTC.